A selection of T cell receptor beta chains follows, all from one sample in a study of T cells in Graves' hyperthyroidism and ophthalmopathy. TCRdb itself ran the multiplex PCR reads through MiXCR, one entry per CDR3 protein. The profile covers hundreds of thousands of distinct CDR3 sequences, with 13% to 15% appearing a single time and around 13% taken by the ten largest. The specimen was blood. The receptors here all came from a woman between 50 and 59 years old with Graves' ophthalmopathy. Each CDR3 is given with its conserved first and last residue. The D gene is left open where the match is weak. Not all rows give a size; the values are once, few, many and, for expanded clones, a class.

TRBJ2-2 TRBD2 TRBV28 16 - TGTGCCAGCAGCTCCGCGGGAGTAGTAAACACCGGGGAGCTGTTTTTT CASSSAGVVNTGELFF
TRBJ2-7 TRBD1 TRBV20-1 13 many TGCAGTGCCAAAGGACAGGGTGGGTACGAGCAGTACTTC CSAKGQGGYEQYF
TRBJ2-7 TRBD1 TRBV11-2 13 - TGTGCCAGCAGCTTTCAGGGGGTCCACGAGCAGTACTTC CASSFQGVHEQYF
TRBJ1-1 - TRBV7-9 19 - TGTGCCAGCAGCTTAGCGCGCACGCGGGGGAGGTTCATGAACACTGAAGCTTTCTTT CASSLARTRGRFMNTEAFF
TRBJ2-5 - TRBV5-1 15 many TGCGCCAGCAGCGTATTTGGGGGCCCCCAAGAGACCCAGTACTTC CASSVFGGPQETQYF
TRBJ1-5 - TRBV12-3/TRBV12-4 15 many TGTGCCAGCAGTTTATCGGGGACTAGCAATCAGCCCCAGCATTTT CASSLSGTSNQPQHF
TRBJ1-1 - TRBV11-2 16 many TGTGCCAGCAGCTTAGGGGCAGGTCGTGTTGACACTGAAGCTTTCTTT CASSLGAGRVDTEAFF
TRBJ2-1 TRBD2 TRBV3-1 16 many TGTGCCAGCAGCCAAGGTCCGGGAGGATCGTCCAATGAGCAGTTCTTC CASSQGPGGSSNEQFF
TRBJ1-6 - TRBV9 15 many TGTGCCAGCAGCGTAGCCGACAGGCGCGGTTCACCCCTCCACTTT CASSVADRRGSPLHF
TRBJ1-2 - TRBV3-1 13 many TGTGCCAGCAGCCAGGGCAGTAACTATGGCTACACCTTC CASSQGSNYGYTF
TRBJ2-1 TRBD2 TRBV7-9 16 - TGTGCCAGCAGCCTCGCTAGCGGGAGAGGGTACAATGAGCAGTTCTTC CASSLASGRGYNEQFF
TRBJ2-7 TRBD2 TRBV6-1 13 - TGTGCCAGCAAGGGACTAGCTTTGGGGGAGCAGTACTTC CASKGLALGEQYF
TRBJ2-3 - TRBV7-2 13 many TGTGCCAGCAGCTTAGCCATTACAGATACGCAGTATTTT CASSLAITDTQYF
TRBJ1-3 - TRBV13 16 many TGTGCCAGCAGCTTTCAAACAGGGATACTCGGAAACACCATATATTTT CASSFQTGILGNTIYF
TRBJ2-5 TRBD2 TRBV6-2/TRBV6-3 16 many TGTGCCAGCCTAGAACTAGCGGGAGGGAGAGGAGAGACCCAGTACTTC CASLELAGGRGETQYF
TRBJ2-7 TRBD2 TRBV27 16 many TGTGCCAGCAGTTTCTTCGCTAGCGGGAGTAAGTACGAGCAGTACTTC CASSFFASGSKYEQYF
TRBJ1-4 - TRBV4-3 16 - TGCGCCAGCAGCCCGCGACAGCCTGCAACTAATGAAAAACTGTTTTTT CASSPRQPATNEKLFF
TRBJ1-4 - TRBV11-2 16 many TGTGCCAGCAGCTTAGAAGTGAGGTGGTCGGGAGAAAAACTGTTTTTT CASSLEVRWSGEKLFF
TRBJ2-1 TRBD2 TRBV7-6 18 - TGTGCCAGCAGCTTAGCTAACGGGACTAGCAGGGTTTACGATGAGCAGTTCTTC CASSLANGTSRVYDEQFF
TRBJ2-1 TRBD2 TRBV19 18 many TGTGCCAGTAGTCCGAGGACTAGCGGGAGTTTGTGGGGCAATGAGCAGTTCTTC CASSPRTSGSLWGNEQFF
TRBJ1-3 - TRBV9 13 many TGTGCCAGCAGCGTACCCGGAAGAAACACCATATATTTT CASSVPGRNTIYF
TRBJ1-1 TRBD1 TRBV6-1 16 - TGTGCCAGCAGCCTCGCCGGACAGGGAGGAGTCACTGAAGCTTTCTTT CASSLAGQGGVTEAFF
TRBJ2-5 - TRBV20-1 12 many TGCAGTGCTAGAGATGTTGGTGCTAGCCAGTACTTC CSARDVGASQYF
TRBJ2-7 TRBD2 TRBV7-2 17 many TGTGCCAGCACCCCCATCTTGGGACTAGGGAATTCCTACGAGCAGTACTTC CASTPILGLGNSYEQYF
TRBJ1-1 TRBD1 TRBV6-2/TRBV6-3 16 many TGTGCCAGCAGTTACTCCGGGACAGGGCCTAACACTGAAGCTTTCTTT CASSYSGTGPNTEAFF
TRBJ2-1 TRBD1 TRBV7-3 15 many TGTGCCAGCAGCCCGACCGGGACAGGGGGTTTTGAGCAGTTCTTC CASSPTGTGGFEQFF
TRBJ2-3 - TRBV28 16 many TGTGCCAGCAGTTCCGGTATGCGTAGTTTTGCAGATACGCAGTATTTT CASSSGMRSFADTQYF
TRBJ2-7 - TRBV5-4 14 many TGTGCCAGCAGCTTAGCTTCAGGGAGCTACGAGCAGTACTTC CASSLASGSYEQYF
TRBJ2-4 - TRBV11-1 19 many TGTGCCACCTTCGGACGGATACCGGGACGGGGAATAGCCAAAAACATTCAGTACTTC CATFGRIPGRGIAKNIQYF
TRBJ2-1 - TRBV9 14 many TGTGCCAGCAGCGTAGGTACAGGGATTGATGAGCAGTTCTTC CASSVGTGIDEQFF
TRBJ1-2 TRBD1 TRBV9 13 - TGTGCCAGCAGCGTAAGGGACAGCTATGGCTACACCTTC CASSVRDSYGYTF
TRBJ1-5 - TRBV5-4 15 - TGTGCCAGCAGAACAGGGTTGGGGAGCAATCAGCCCCAGCATTTT CASRTGLGSNQPQHF
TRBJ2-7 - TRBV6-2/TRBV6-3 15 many TGTGCCAGCACCAGAGATCAGGGGGGAACCTACGAGCAGTACTTC CASTRDQGGTYEQYF
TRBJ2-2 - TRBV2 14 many TGTGCCAGCGTCAGGGAAACGAACACCGGGGAGCTGTTTTTT CASVRETNTGELFF
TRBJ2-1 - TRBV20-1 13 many TGCAGTGCTATTCTAGCAACCTACAATGAGCAGTTCTTC CSAILATYNEQFF
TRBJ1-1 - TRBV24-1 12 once TGTGCCACCGGGGGGCCCAACACTGAAGCTTTCTTT CATGGPNTEAFF
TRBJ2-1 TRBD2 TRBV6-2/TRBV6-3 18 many TGTGCCAGCAGTTACAACATCCCGACTAGCGGGAGGGCCAATGAGCAGTTCTTC CASSYNIPTSGRANEQFF
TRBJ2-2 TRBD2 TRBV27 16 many TGTGCCAGCAGTCCAGGACTAGCGGGCAACACCGGGGAGCTGTTTTTT CASSPGLAGNTGELFF
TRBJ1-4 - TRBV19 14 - TGTGCCAGTAGTATGGTACAGGGTTGGGAAAAACTGTTTTTT CASSMVQGWEKLFF
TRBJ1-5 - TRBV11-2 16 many TGTGCCAGCAGCCCCCTACCGGGACCCCATCCTCAGCCCCAGCATTTT CASSPLPGPHPQPQHF
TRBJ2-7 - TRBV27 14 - TGTGCCAGCAGTTTAGACTATTACAGAAACGAGCAGTACTTC CASSLDYYRNEQYF
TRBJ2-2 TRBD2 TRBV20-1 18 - TGCAGTGCTAGAGATGGCCCTACTAGCGGGAGACACACCGGGGAGCTGTTTTTT CSARDGPTSGRHTGELFF
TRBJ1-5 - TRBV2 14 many TGTGCCAGCAGCACCCAGGGGAGCAATCAGCCCCAGCATTTT CASSTQGSNQPQHF
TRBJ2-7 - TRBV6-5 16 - TGTGCCAGCAGTTACTCGCCCCGGGCAGGGGCCTACGAGCAGTACTTC CASSYSPRAGAYEQYF
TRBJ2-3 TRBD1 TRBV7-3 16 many TGTGCCAGCAGCTCTGAGACAGGGGGTGTTACAGATACGCAGTATTTT CASSSETGGVTDTQYF